This T cell receptor beta chain was sequenced for a study of blood T cell repertoires in COVID-19 (dated by TCRdb to 2018 to 2021). Regarding the study in general: Collaborator samples came from the United States, Italy and Spain and covered acute and convalescent phases of COVID-19. The material from the prospective study consisted of cDNA or gDNA derived from T cells, B-cell-depleted T cells, or PBMCs. The dataset comprised deeply sampled blood TCRbeta repertoires from subjects exposed to, actively infected with, or recovered from COVID-19. A freely available public database, intended as a resource for researchers studying the immune response to SARS-CoV-2, is where the repertoires were released. Samples came from the ongoing ImmuneRACE study (first 160 participants) plus 1,254 subjects from 6 global collaborators. A de-identified subject ID, COVID-19 status, age in years and sex were almost always included in the sample metadata. Where available, HLA class I and class II types were taken from metadata supplied by the sample provider and were not determined by assay-based typing. Study-wide findings and limitations: How much clinical and demographic metadata was included differed by source and by participant, and the metadata was provided uncurated.

TCRbeta CDR3 regions were amplified from genomic DNA using the immunoSEQ Assay, a bias-controlled multiplex PCR. The authors processed their data as follows. The number of nucleated cells in each sample was estimated by amplification of reference gene primers within the assay. To quantify the absolute abundance of each unique TCRbeta CDR3 rearrangement, sequence reads were collapsed and filtered. For each sample, productive Simpson clonality was calculated as the square root of Simpson's diversity index across productive rearrangements. Here the immuneACCESS table is served through TCRdb, limited to in-frame sequences with V and J called. Missing clones are a known gap in these copies; in checked studies unresolved V genes cover under half, and the rest lacks a known reason. The V and J calls and clone size come from that table; D and trimming were worked out from the DNA. Within this sample are about 160,000 clones, with approximately 88% of them counted one time only. Together, the top ten hold less than 5% of the sample.

V loses 6 bases, J loses 1 base, and the germline ends lie 10 bases apart. The CDR3 numbers 14 residues from cysteine through phenylalanine. Only the CDR3 part of the read is kept: 42 bases, read in frame from the first base. Via the germline V gene, CDR1 is SNHLY and CDR2 FYNNEI. Samples from volunteer blood donors who had recovered from COVID-19 were contributed by a second Seattle source. Whole blood was collected in K2EDTA tubes by collaborating institutions according to the institutions' own protocols. For TCRbeta analysis, collaborators shipped samples as frozen whole blood, isolated PBMCs, or DNA extracted from either of those sample types. A note on this clone: Its antigen remains undetermined. It has no much larger one-base neighbor in the sample; base qualities were not kept.

The TCR comes from a woman aged 55 to 70 who had recovered from COVID-19. This receptor chain uses TRBV2 and TRBJ1-5; perhaps TRBD1 is the D gene, with 6 bases matching. The sample consisted of peripheral blood. CDR3 protein: CASRRGGSNQPQHF. The DNA reads TGTGCCAGCAGAAGAGGGGGAAGCAATCAGCCCCAGCATTTT.